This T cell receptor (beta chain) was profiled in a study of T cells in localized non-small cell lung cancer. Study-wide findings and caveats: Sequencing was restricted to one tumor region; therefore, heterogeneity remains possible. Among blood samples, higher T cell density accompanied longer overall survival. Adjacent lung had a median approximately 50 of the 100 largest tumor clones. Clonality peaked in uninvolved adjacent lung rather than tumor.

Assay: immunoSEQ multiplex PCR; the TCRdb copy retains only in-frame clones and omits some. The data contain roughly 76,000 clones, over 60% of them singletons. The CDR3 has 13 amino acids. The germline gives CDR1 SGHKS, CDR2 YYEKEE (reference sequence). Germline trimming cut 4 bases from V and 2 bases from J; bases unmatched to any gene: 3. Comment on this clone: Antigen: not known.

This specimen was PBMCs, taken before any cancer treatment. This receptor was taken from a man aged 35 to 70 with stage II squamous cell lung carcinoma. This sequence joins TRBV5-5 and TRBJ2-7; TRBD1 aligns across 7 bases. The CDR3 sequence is CASSRQGAYEQYF. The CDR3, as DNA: TGTGCCAGCAGCCGCCAGGGGGCCTACGAGCAGTACTTC.